This TCR beta chain was sequenced for a study of CD8 T cells in ankylosing spondylitis listed by TCRdb under 2017. In the study overall: The study set out to find disease-linked TCR variants by profiling T cell receptor beta repertoires in ankylosing spondylitis patients and healthy donors. The full study cohort comprised 25 or so ankylosing spondylitis patients and roughly 110 healthy donors. Samples of peripheral blood were taken, and for ankylosing spondylitis patients, synovial fluid was collected as well. The research as a whole found: A TCR beta motif made up of about eight highly homologous amino acid variants appeared to be characteristic of blood from ankylosing spondylitis patients. The disease-linked clones had a CD8+ phenotype and were found at relatively low frequencies in peripheral blood. The disease-linked clones were reported to be significantly enriched in matched synovial fluid samples from ankylosing spondylitis patients. Some motif variants were previously reported in synovial fluid and blood of reactive arthritis patients, suggesting common disease-initiation mechanisms.

The sequencer listed for this sample is Illumina HiSeq 2500. Quantitative 5'-RACE with molecular barcodes was the method used to prepare the TCR beta libraries. The original pipeline was this. Disease-linked TCR variants were identified with a new computational method built on a probabilistic model of VDJ rearrangement. TCRdb redid the processing of the public reads, applying fastp at Q25 and MiXCR, and retained in-frame beta chains. Every distinct CDR3 protein forms one entry, paired with its most common genes and DNA. Here the V and J calls rest on TCRdb's processing, not on the authors' analysis. Counted in this sample were a few hundred thousand distinct CDR3 sequences; around 20% of them appeared once. The ten largest clones add up to 15% to 20% of the sample. V is cut back by 4 bases and J by 12 bases, with 12 bases in the junction unmatched. Reading the germline V gene gives CDR1 SQVTM and CDR2 ANQGSEA. Measured from the cysteine to the phenylalanine, the CDR3 is 13 residues long. The only DNA kept is the CDR3, 39 bases in frame from the first base.

Remarks on this clonotype: This clone's antigen is unknown. Per-nucleotide qualities are absent, and no much larger clonotype sits a single base away.

The sequence joins TRBV29-1 to TRBJ1-2; TRBD1 aligns with 9 central bases. The clonotype originates from a male donor with ankylosing spondylitis. The sample comprised blood, either unsorted or a sorted T cell fraction (not recorded which). The DNA sequence follows: TGCAGCGTTGCCCCCACCGGACAGGGGCACAACACCTTC. Translated, this gives CSVAPTGQGHNTF.